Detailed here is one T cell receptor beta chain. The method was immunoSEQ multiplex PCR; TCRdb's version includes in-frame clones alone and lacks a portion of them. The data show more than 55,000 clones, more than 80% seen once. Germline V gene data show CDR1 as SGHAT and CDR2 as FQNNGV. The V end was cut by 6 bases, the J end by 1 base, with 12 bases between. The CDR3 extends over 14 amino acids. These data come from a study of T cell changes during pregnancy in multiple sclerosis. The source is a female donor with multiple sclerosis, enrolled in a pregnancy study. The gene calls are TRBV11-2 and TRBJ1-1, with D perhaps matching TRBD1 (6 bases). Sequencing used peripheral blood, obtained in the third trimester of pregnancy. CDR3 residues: CASRSWGQNTEAFF. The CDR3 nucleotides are TGTGCCAGCAGATCTTGGGGACAGAACACTGAAGCTTTCTTT. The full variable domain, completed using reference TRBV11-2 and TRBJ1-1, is EAGVAQSPRYKIIEKRQSVAFWCNPISGHATLYWYQQILGQGPKLLIQFQNNGVVDDSQLPKDRFSAERLKGVDSTLKIQPAKLEDSAVYLCASRSWGQNTEAFFGQGTRLTVV.